The 29 T cell receptor beta chains presented below share a single source sample, sequenced in a study of tumor-infiltrating lymphocytes in primary liver carcinoma. Researchers generated TCR beta cDNA from roughly 520 ng of total RNA, relying on a constant-region primer. Three-round nested multiplex PCR performed with slightly modified ARM-PCR produced the TCR beta libraries. Investigators reported that the first two PCR rounds, at 9 to 11 cycles each, used TRBV1-TRBV30 forward primers with a C-beta reverse primer. TCRdb reprocessed the multiplex PCR reads with MiXCR, giving one entry per CDR3 protein. The table lists 20,000 to 30,000 distinct CDR3 sequences, approximately 78% of them singletons. Without any cell sorting, roughly 18-31 mg of bulk tissue yielded co-extracted RNA and DNA. The source material was liver tumor tissue from sampling region 3. The subset is: tumor region T3, left-lateral pole. All receptors derive from a man between 40 and 49 years old with primary liver carcinoma and hepatitis B virus infection.

On this clonotype: Relative to the germline gene, one junction end is altered; a read error may explain this. The genes are TRBV11-2 and TRBJ2-1; D gene uncertain. Per germline, CDR1 SGHAT and CDR2 FQNNGV. The CDR3 sequence is 16 residues long. Written as DNA, the CDR3 is TGTGCCAGCAGCTCAGATCTAGAGAGCTCCAACAATGAGCAGTTCTTC. Protein: CASSSDLESSNNEQFF.

This clonotype is labeled large. The chain employs TRBV11-1 and TRBJ2-5, with D maybe TRBD1 (6 bases). This CDR3 contains 12 residues. Looked up from germline, CDR1 is SGHAT and CDR2 is FQDESV (reference sequence). Deletions cut 8 bases from V and 2 bases from J, with 9 bases between. The CDR3 region is CASGGGQETQYF. The CDR3 DNA reads as TGTGCCAGCGGGGGCGGACAAGAGACCCAGTACTTC.

The rearrangement joins TRBV4-3 to TRBJ2-1; D assignment may be TRBD1 or TRBD2 (7 bases each). The CDR3 loop spans 15 amino acids. The V gene lost 10 bases and the J gene lost 7 bases, with 23 bases spanning the gap. Germline assignment: CDR1 LGHNA and CDR2 YSLEER. This CDR3 is CATSHGHRGGNEQFF. CDR3 nucleotide sequence: TGCGCCACTAGCCATGGGCACAGGGGAGGGAATGAGCAGTTCTTC.

A note on this clonotype: Given the absence of the conserved phenylalanine or tryptophan at the CDR3 end, a read error is likely. The chain has TRBV6-5 and TRBJ2-7, with 10 nucleotides matching TRBD2. The CDR3 has 15 residues. Germline V gene lookup returns CDR1 MNHEY and CDR2 SVGAGI. The CDR3 here is CAGSPSPTSGYEQYL. The CDR3 nucleotides are TGTGCCGGCAGCCCCTCTCCGACTAGCGGGTACGAGCAGTACTTA.

Of note for this clonotype: An end of the junction does not agree with germline; a read error may underlie this. The V call is TRBV11-2, the J call TRBJ2-5; weak D call: TRBD2 (6 bases). The CDR3 length is 15 residues. Germline values: CDR1 SGHAT, CDR2 FQNNGV. CDR3 protein: CVSSLGGLVGETQYF. The CDR3 DNA sequence: TGTGTCAGCAGTTTAGGAGGGTTGGTGGGAGAGACCCAGTACTTC.

With regard to this clonotype: As the CDR3 is not closed by the conserved phenylalanine or tryptophan, this likely results from a read error. The chain joins TRBV29-1 to TRBJ1-2; 8 bases are a match to TRBD1. Germline assignment: CDR1 SQVTM and CDR2 ANQGSEA. V was clipped by 7 bases and J by 6 bases; unmatched bases: 16. CDR3 length: 15 amino acids. CDR3 region: CSAEKGGQGSNGYTL. The CDR3 nucleotides read TGCAGCGCCGAAAAGGGTGGACAGGGAAGTAATGGCTACACCTTA.

This chain joins TRBV6-5 and TRBJ2-7; TRBD1 agrees at 9 bases. This CDR3 has 14 amino acids. Germline values: CDR1 MNHEY, CDR2 SVGAGI. V lost 5 bases, J lost 7 bases, and 9 bases stayed unmatched. The CDR3 bases are TGTGCCAGCAGTCCATCCCGGGACAGGGTGGAGCAGTACTTC. Its protein is CASSPSRDRVEQYF.

A word on this clonotype: The CDR3 does not close with the conserved phenylalanine or tryptophan, likely indicating a read error. This chain uses TRBV28 with TRBJ2-7; TRBD1 might be the D (7 bases). V was trimmed by 10 bases and J by 2 bases, leaving 21 bases between them. The germline CDR1 and CDR2 sequences are MDHEN and SYDVKM. The CDR3 has 15 amino acids. The CDR3 bases are TGTGCCAACAATTTAGGGGGGCAGGGGGCCTACGAGCAGTACATC. Translation: CANNLGGQGAYEQYI.

About this clonotype itself: This CDR3 is missing its conserved last phenylalanine or tryptophan, likely due to a read error. No DNA is shown, since the ends of the CDR3 on it are uncertain; the CDR3 is the one TCRdb lists. The chain couples TRBV12-3 or TRBV12-4 to TRBJ2-7; no check of the table's D call, TRBD1, against the DNA was made. The CDR3 length equals 15 residues, ends included. CDR3 protein: CASSLGQGPNYEQYL.

About this clonotype: One end of the junction is discordant with germline, which a read error may explain. The genes are TRBV11-2 and TRBJ2-7; TRBD1 matches 11 bases. This CDR3 comprises 15 residues. CDR1 is SGHAT, CDR2 FQNNGV, per germline. The CDR3 region has the DNA TGTGCCAGCAGCGGGGGACAGGGGGTTATGCACGAGCACCACTTC. Its translation is CASSGGQGVMHEHHF.

Concerning this clonotype itself: A junction end diverges from the germline sequence, so it may reflect a read error. Written as DNA, the CDR3 is TGTGCCAGCAGCTCGTCAACTAGTGGGAGGGGAAATGAGCTGTTCTTC. Its protein product is CASSSSTSGRGNELFF. This chain joins TRBV7-9 and TRBJ2-1, with 7 bases matching TRBD2. The CDR3 is 16 residues long. The germline CDR1 and CDR2 sequences are SEHNR and FQNEAQ (reference sequence).

A remark on this clonotype: One junction end disagrees with the germline gene, perhaps due to a read error. The chain recombines TRBV6-2 or TRBV6-3 with TRBJ2-1; 8 bases align to TRBD2. CDR1 and CDR2 (germline): MNHEY, SVGEGT. The CDR3 extends over 17 amino acids. The CDR3 DNA reads as TGTGCCAGCACGGGTATGCGGGAGGACCTAAGGGGAAATGATCAGTTCTTC. Protein: CASTGMREDLRGNDQFF.

As to this clonotype: A junction end diverges from the germline sequence, so it may reflect a read error. CDR3 amino acids: CVSSGISGSTYIQYF. The CDR3 bases are TGTGTCAGCAGCGGAATTAGCGGGAGTACGTACATTCAGTACTTC. V and J are TRBV5-4 and TRBJ2-4; 9 bases agree with TRBD2. Germline CDR1 is SGHNT and CDR2 is YYREEE (reference sequence). The CDR3 is made up of 15 amino acids.

Concerning this clonotype itself: The junction does not match germline at one end; this may be a read error. The rearrangement uses TRBV7-3 and TRBJ2-2, with D perhaps matching TRBD2 (5 bases). Germline assignment: CDR1 SGHTA and CDR2 FQGTGA. This CDR3 comprises 15 residues. The CDR3 spells CASSLSPANTGELLF. DNA of the CDR3: TGTGCCAGCAGCTTAAGTCCGGCTAACACCGGGGAGCTGTTGTTT.

In its sample, this clonotype was seen many times. The conserved closing phenylalanine or tryptophan is absent in this CDR3, likely reflecting a read error. V usage is TRBV29-1 and J usage is TRBJ2-3; a weak D match, TRBD2 (5 bases). Looked up from germline, CDR1 is SQVTM and CDR2 is ANQGSEA. The V and J ends lost 4 bases and 6 bases respectively, with 11 bases between them. CDR3 length: 12 residues. The CDR3 bases are TGCAGCGTTGGGCAAGGAGGCGATACGCAGTATCTT. Protein: CSVGQGGDTQYL.

Note on this clonotype: The junction and the germline gene differ at one end; a read error may be behind it. J is TRBJ1-1 and V is TRBV5-4, with D possibly being TRBD1 (6 bases). The CDR3 has 15 amino acids. The V gene's germline CDR1 is SGHNT and CDR2 YYREEE (reference sequence). CDR3 sequence reads: CVSRSGGYMNTEAFF. DNA of the CDR3: TGCGTCAGCAGATCCGGGGGCTACATGAACACTGAAGCTTTCTTT.

The chain combines TRBV12-5 with TRBJ2-3, with D perhaps matching TRBD2 (6 bases). The germline V gene has CDR1 LGHNT and CDR2 FRNRAP. V lost 7 bases to trimming and J lost 7 bases, with 18 bases between them. The CDR3 extends over 14 amino acids. CDR3 sequence (DNA): TGTGCTAGTGCCGTCCGACTAGGAGTGCATACGCAGTATTTT. Encoded protein: CASAVRLGVHTQYF.

The genes are TRBV11-2 and TRBJ2-7; D gene ambiguous. The CDR3 sequence is 15 residues long. Trimming shortened V by 0 bases and J by 7 bases, and 16 bases separated the two germline ends. Germline CDR1 and CDR2: SGHAT and FQNNGV. As DNA, the CDR3 is TGTGCCAGCAGCTTAGAGTCCGGAATCTTTGGTGAGCAGTACTTC. Amino acid sequence: CASSLESGIFGEQYF.

Notes on this clonotype: An end of the junction does not agree with germline; a read error may underlie this. The rearrangement links TRBV10-3 to TRBJ2-7; tentatively, D is TRBD1 or TRBD2 (6 bases each). The germline V gene encodes CDR1 ENHRY and CDR2 SYGVKD. The CDR3 is 15 residues long. CDR3 coding DNA: TGCGCCATCAGTGAAGACGGAGGGGGAGGCTACGAGCAGTACTTC. Translated: CAISEDGGGGYEQYF.

As for this clonotype: At one end the junction does not follow the germline gene, possibly because of a read error. V and J are TRBV11-1 and TRBJ2-5, with 8 bases that match TRBD2. The CDR3 contains 12 residues. Germline V gives CDR1 SGHAT, CDR2 FQDESV (reference sequence). DNA for the CDR3: TGCGCCAGCGGGAGCGGACAAGAAACCCAGTACTTC. Encoded protein: CASGSGQETQYF.

About this clonotype itself: Here the CDR3 omits its conserved ending phenylalanine or tryptophan, so a read error is the likely source. The chain has TRBV6-6 and TRBJ2-7; D remains unclear. With 4 bases removed from V and 5 bases from J, the gap between germline ends came to 12 bases. This CDR3 contains 13 residues. Germline V gene data show CDR1 as MNHNY and CDR2 as SVGAGI (reference sequence). CDR3 sequence reads: CASSFPEANEQYI. The CDR3 coding sequence is TGTGCCAGCAGTTTTCCAGAGGCAAACGAGCAGTACATC.

This sequence joins TRBV11-2 and TRBJ2-1; 11 bases line up with TRBD1. Per germline, CDR1 SGHAT and CDR2 FQNNGV. The CDR3 totals 15 residues. Unmatched junction bases numbered 5, after V lost 1 base and J lost 9 bases. CDR3 loop: CASSLVWTGGGEQFF. CDR3 coding DNA: TGTGCCAGCAGCTTAGTGTGGACAGGGGGCGGTGAGCAGTTCTTC.

The J gene is TRBJ2-5, the V gene TRBV29-1; TRBD1 is a possible D gene (6 bases). Germline CDR1 SQVTM, CDR2 ANQGSEA. Trimming shortened V by 7 bases and J by 13 bases, and 25 bases separated the two germline ends. This CDR3 has 13 residues. The DNA for the CDR3 is TGCAGCGGACTCACTCAGGGGATGGAGACACGGTACTTC. This encodes CSGLTQGMETRYF.

The sample holds many counts of this clonotype. Germline is not matched at one junction end, which may reflect a read error. V usage is TRBV4-2 and J usage is TRBJ2-4; 7 nucleotides match TRBD2. This CDR3 region has 16 residues. Germline CDR1 LGHNA, CDR2 YNFKEQ. Here the CDR3 reads CASSQAPAGSKNIRYF. The CDR3 DNA reads TGTGCCAGCAGCCAAGCTCCAGCGGGATCCAAAAACATTCGGTACTTC.

For this clonotype: One end of the junction is discordant with germline, which a read error may explain. The rearrangement links TRBV10-3 to TRBJ2-7; TRBD2 matches 7 bases. Germline lookup yields CDR1 ENHRY and CDR2 SYGVKD. The CDR3 loop spans 13 amino acids. CDR3 DNA sequence: TGTGTCATCAAAGCGGGGACTCCCTACGAGCTGTACTTC. Translation gives CVIKAGTPYELYF.

Worth noting for this clonotype: At one end, the junction sequence differs from germline, possibly due to a read error. The chain carries TRBV6-2 or TRBV6-3 and TRBJ2-1, with 7 bases identical to TRBD2. CDR3 length: 16 residues. Germline assignment: CDR1 MNHEY and CDR2 SVGEGT. CDR3 sequence reads: CTSNPWGSGKVNEQFF. As DNA, the CDR3 is TGTACCAGCAACCCCTGGGGGAGCGGGAAGGTCAATGAGCAGTTCTTC.

Concerning this clonotype itself: The CDR3 does not close with the conserved phenylalanine or tryptophan, likely indicating a read error. The gene calls are TRBV11-2 and TRBJ2-5, with TRBD2 as a possible D gene (5 bases). Germline values: CDR1 SGHAT, CDR2 FQNNGV. The CDR3 covers 18 residues. The CDR3 DNA is TGTGATAGCAGCTTAGCGAGGCTAGCCCTGGGAAAAAAAGAGACCCAGTACCTC. Amino acid sequence: CDSSLARLALGKKETQYL.

As to this clonotype: A read error may produce the germline difference seen at one junction end. The chain couples TRBV29-1 to TRBJ1-1; no firm D call. The CDR3 runs to 13 residues. Germline V gives CDR1 SQVTM, CDR2 ANQGSEA. CDR3 sequence reads: CSVEGAGSTQALF. CDR3 DNA: TGCAGCGTTGAAGGGGCTGGGAGCACTCAAGCTCTCTTT.

The chain couples TRBV20-1 to TRBJ2-1; no clear D gene. The CDR3 consists of 11 residues. Germline V gene data show CDR1 as DFQATT and CDR2 as SNEGSKA (reference sequence). V was trimmed by 4 bases and J by 13 bases, leaving 14 bases between them. CDR3 DNA sequence: TGCAGTGCTAAGCACTACAATAATCAGTTCTTC. It codes for CSAKHYNNQFF.